One sample yielded the 26 T cell receptor beta chains listed below, sequenced in a study of neurological immune-mediated disorders. TCRdb re-derived calls from the 5' RACE reads in MiXCR, one entry per CDR3 protein. This table holds tens of thousands of distinct CDR3 sequences, 3.5% found once. Sequencing was performed on PBMCs. Source of these receptors: a woman in her fifties or sixties with multiple sclerosis.

The sample holds many counts of this clonotype. J is TRBJ1-2 and V is TRBV20-1; 7 positions agree with TRBD1. Germline CDR1 DFQATT, CDR2 SNEGSKA (reference sequence). The V segment lost 0 bases and the J segment 8 bases; nucleotides outside the gene matches: 9. The CDR3 length is 14 residues. The CDR3, as DNA: TGCAGTGCTAGAGAAGCGACAGGGTTGACCGGCTACACCTTC. This encodes CSAREATGLTGYTF.

This clonotype was recorded many times. The chain combines TRBV20-1 with TRBJ1-3; D is unresolved. This CDR3 is built from 17 residues. V was pared by 0 bases and J by 0 bases, with 15 bases between. The V gene's germline CDR1 is DFQATT and CDR2 SNEGSKA (reference sequence). DNA of the CDR3: TGCAGTGCTAGAGAGGGTGGACGGCCGAACTCTGGAAACACCATATATTTT. The encoded protein is CSAREGGRPNSGNTIYF.

The table lists this clonotype with many counts. The rearrangement joins TRBV5-1 to TRBJ1-5, with a weak D call TRBD1 (5 bases). Trimming shortened V by 2 bases and J by 2 bases, and 11 bases separated the two germline ends. CDR1 is SGHRS, CDR2 YFSETQ, per germline. CDR3 size: 15 residues. The CDR3 here is CASSLGAMGNQPQHF. For the CDR3, the DNA is TGCGCCAGCAGCTTAGGGGCGATGGGCAATCAGCCCCAGCATTTT.

This clonotype appeared many times. The J gene is TRBJ2-2, the V gene TRBV20-1; 9 bases map to TRBD1. Germline V gene sequence: CDR1 DFQATT, CDR2 SNEGSKA (reference sequence). Trimming removed 1 base from V and 1 base from J; junction bases left unmatched: 13. CDR3 length equals 19 residues. The CDR3 region has the DNA TGCAGTGCTAGAGGATACTCCGGGACAGGGATCGGGAACACCGGGGAGCTGTTTTTT. This encodes CSARGYSGTGIGNTGELFF.

The table lists this clonotype with many counts. The chain employs TRBV20-1 and TRBJ1-5, with D maybe TRBD1 (5 bases). Looked up from germline, CDR1 is DFQATT and CDR2 is SNEGSKA (reference sequence). V was trimmed by 0 bases and J by 6 bases, leaving 12 bases between them. The CDR3 sequence is 14 residues long. DNA for the CDR3: TGCAGTGCTAGAGAGGGGGAGCGAGCTCAGCCCCAGCATTTT. It codes for CSAREGERAQPQHF.

This clonotype was recorded many times. J is TRBJ2-5 and V is TRBV20-1, with 11 bases aligning to TRBD2. In germline, CDR1 is DFQATT, CDR2 SNEGSKA (reference sequence). The V gene end was trimmed by 5 bases and the J gene end by 4 bases; junction bases not matched to a gene: 3. The CDR3 extends over 13 amino acids. DNA of the CDR3: TGCAGTGCTGATGGGACTAGCGGAGAGACCCAGTACTTC. Amino acids: CSADGTSGETQYF.

Ten or more counts support this clonotype. As DNA, the CDR3 is TGCGCCAGCAGCACCAATATAGCGGGGGGTTTCGATGAGCAGTTCTTC. This encodes CASSTNIAGGFDEQFF. The chain carries TRBV5-1 and TRBJ2-1; 10 bases map to TRBD2. The CDR3 consists of 16 residues. The J segment lost 8 bases and the V segment lost 4 bases, leaving 12 bases of the junction unmatched. The germline gives CDR1 SGHRS, CDR2 YFSETQ.

In this sample, this clonotype turned up many times. The chain is built from TRBV5-5 and TRBJ2-3; TRBD2 matches 8 bases. Germline-derived CDR1 and CDR2 are SGHKS and YYEKEE (reference sequence). CDR3 length equals 16 residues. The V and J ends lost 0 bases and 5 bases, in that order; junction bases with no gene match: 8. The CDR3 spells CASSLVSGGSQDTQYF. The CDR3 DNA sequence: TGTGCCAGCAGCTTGGTCAGCGGGGGCAGTCAAGATACGCAGTATTTT.

At least ten counts were recorded for this clonotype. The chain is built from TRBV20-1 and TRBJ1-2; D remains unclear. In germline, CDR1 is DFQATT, CDR2 SNEGSKA (reference sequence). Trimming pared 0 bases from V and 2 bases from J, leaving 4 bases between. The CDR3 spans 12 residues. CDR3 region: CSARDQNYGYTF. CDR3 nucleotide sequence: TGCAGTGCTAGAGACCAGAACTATGGCTACACCTTC.

This clonotype showed up many times. The chain combines TRBV29-1 with TRBJ1-1, with D hard to call. Germline CDR1 SQVTM, CDR2 ANQGSEA. CDR3 length: 12 residues. Between the trimmed V and J ends, which lost 4 bases and 1 base, there was a span of 7 bases. The DNA of the CDR3 is TGCAGCGTTGGACACCAGAACACTGAAGCTTTCTTT. Amino acids: CSVGHQNTEAFF.

There are many counts of this clonotype. The rearrangement links TRBV15 to TRBJ2-2, with D possibly being TRBD2 (6 bases). The CDR3 is 15 amino acids. Trimming pared 1 base from V and 6 bases from J, leaving 12 bases between. From germline, CDR1 is LNHNV and CDR2 YYDKDF (reference sequence). The CDR3 DNA follows: TGTGCCACCAGCAGAGGACTAGGGAGTCCCGGGGAGCTGTTTTTT. Translated: CATSRGLGSPGELFF.

At least ten counts were recorded for this clonotype. CDR3 loop: CSASTSGGDTQYF. The CDR3 nucleotides are TGCAGTGCTAGCACTAGCGGGGGGGATACGCAGTATTTT. The chain uses TRBV20-1 and TRBJ2-3; TRBD2 agrees at 12 bases. The CDR3 spans 13 residues. V gave up 3 bases and J gave up 6 bases; unmatched junction bases: 1. CDR1 is DFQATT and CDR2 is SNEGSKA in the germline V gene (reference sequence).

This clonotype was observed many times. V gene TRBV2 combines with J gene TRBJ1-2; possible D gene TRBD1, 5 bases. V dropped 8 bases and J dropped 8 bases, with 9 bases sitting between them. Germline CDR1 SNHLY, CDR2 FYNNEI. This CDR3 has 10 amino acids. CDR3 in DNA: TGTGCCAGCGGACAAGGAGGCTACACCTTC. The encoded protein is CASGQGGYTF.

This clonotype was seen many times. The chain carries TRBV20-1 and TRBJ2-2; possibly TRBD1 or TRBD2 for D (5 bases each). This CDR3 spans 14 amino acids. The V gene's germline CDR1 is DFQATT and CDR2 SNEGSKA (reference sequence). Trimming cost V 5 bases and J 3 bases, with 13 bases left between them. CDR3 sequence: CSARRGRDTGELFF. The CDR3 region has the DNA TGCAGTGCTCGCCGGGGCAGGGACACCGGGGAGCTGTTTTTT.

This clonotype was seen ten or more times. One end of the junction varies from germline; a read error may be responsible. The chain joins TRBV7-7 to TRBJ2-2; no clear D gene. The CDR3 covers 15 residues. Germline CDR1 is SSHAT and CDR2 is FNYEAQ (reference sequence). The CDR3 is CASSLGSENTGELFF. Here the CDR3 DNA reads TGTGCTAGCAGCTTAGGTTCGGAGAACACCGGGGAGCTGTTTTTT.

The rearrangement uses TRBV7-2 and TRBJ2-3; TRBD1 might be the D (5 bases). Trimming shortened V by 0 bases and J by 4 bases, and 14 bases separated the two germline ends. The germline V gene has CDR1 SGHTA and CDR2 FQGNSA. The CDR3 has 16 amino acids. This chain's CDR3 is CASSLASLQGADTQYF. In DNA form, the CDR3 reads TGTGCCAGCAGCTTAGCTTCCCTCCAGGGCGCAGATACGCAGTATTTT.

At least ten counts were recorded for this clonotype. The junction does not match germline at one end; this may be a read error. DNA of the CDR3: TGTGCCAGCAGCCTAGCGGGGTATAGCACAGATACGCAGTATTTT. As protein: CASSLAGYSTDTQYF. J is TRBJ2-3 and V is TRBV7-2; 9 nucleotides match TRBD2. In germline, CDR1 is SGHTA, CDR2 FQGNSA. The CDR3 spans 15 residues.

Many counts were recorded for this clonotype. V usage is TRBV18 and J usage is TRBJ2-5; D tentatively fits TRBD1 or TRBD2 (5 bases each). This CDR3 has 13 amino acids. The V gene's germline CDR1 is KGHSH and CDR2 LQKENI. Trimming stripped 8 bases from V and 5 bases from J, with 15 bases between. Written as DNA, the CDR3 is TGTGCCAGCGCTCACATGGGACGCGAGACCCAGTACTTC. Protein product: CASAHMGRETQYF.

At least ten counts were recorded for this clonotype. CDR3 protein: CASSLQTSRGFTDTQYF. The CDR3, as DNA: TGTGCCAGCAGCTTACAGACCTCACGGGGGTTCACAGATACGCAGTATTTT. The chain has TRBV7-2 and TRBJ2-3; D may be TRBD2 (6 bases). Trimming shortened V by 2 bases and J by 2 bases, and 17 bases separated the two germline ends. Germline CDR1 and CDR2: SGHTA and FQGNSA. This CDR3 is 17 amino acids long.

The sample holds many counts of this clonotype. This sequence joins TRBV6-5 and TRBJ2-2; a possible D gene is TRBD2 (5 bases). Germline CDR1 MNHEY, CDR2 SVGAGI. The CDR3 length is 14 residues. Trimming took 8 bases from V and 4 from J, leaving 14 bases between them. The DNA for the CDR3 is TGTGCCAGCCACCCGGGGTTTGGCACCGGGGAGCTGTTTTTT. This gives the protein CASHPGFGTGELFF.

This clonotype came up many times. V is TRBV5-1 and J is TRBJ2-2, with unresolved D. Trimming took 1 base from V and 2 from J, leaving 9 bases between them. This CDR3 region has 15 residues. CDR1 SGHRS and CDR2 YFSETQ come from the germline V gene. The CDR3 loop reads CASSLTARNTGELFF. The CDR3, as DNA: TGCGCCAGCAGCTTGACAGCCAGAAACACCGGGGAGCTGTTTTTT.

The table lists this clonotype with many counts. DNA of the CDR3: TGTGCCAGCAGCCAAACCTCCGGAGTCGAAGCTTTCTTT. This translates into CASSQTSGVEAFF. The chain combines TRBV16 with TRBJ1-1, with D unclear. Looked up from germline, CDR1 is KGHSY and CDR2 is FQNENV. This CDR3 comprises 13 residues. The V gene lost 2 bases and the J gene lost 8 bases, with 12 bases spanning the gap.

On this clonotype itself: This could be a read error, since a much larger clone is one nucleotide away. The chain carries TRBV6-6 and TRBJ1-4; D gene ambiguous. Per the germline V gene, CDR1 is MNHNY and CDR2 is SVGAGI (reference sequence). The CDR3 runs 14 residues. Deletions cut 6 bases from V and 8 bases from J, with 16 bases between. The chain's CDR3 is CASSPRKGREKLFF. The DNA of the CDR3 is TGTGCCAGCAGCCCCCGAAAGGGTAGAGAAAAACTGTTTTTT.

This clonotype has a count of ten or more. The CDR3, as DNA: TGTGCCAGTACCCCTGGGACAGGGGTGTACACTGAAGCTTTCTTT. It yields the protein CASTPGTGVYTEAFF. The chain is built from TRBV19 and TRBJ1-1; the match to TRBD1 covers 10 bases. Per the germline V gene, CDR1 is LNHDA and CDR2 is SQIVND (reference sequence). J was trimmed by 3 bases and V by 7 bases; bases with no gene match: 8. There are 15 residues in the CDR3.

This clonotype came up many times. This sequence joins TRBV6-5 and TRBJ2-5; 9 nucleotides align to TRBD1. J gave up 5 bases and V 6 bases, and 7 bases lay outside the gene matches. The CDR3 covers 14 residues. The germline V gene has CDR1 MNHEY and CDR2 SVGAGI. DNA of the CDR3: TGTGCCAGCAGCCGGACAGGGGAGCAGGAGACCCAGTACTTC. It codes for CASSRTGEQETQYF.

This clonotype occurred many times. The chain is built from TRBV2 and TRBJ1-1, with 7 nucleotides matching TRBD1. This CDR3 is 14 amino acids long. Germline values: CDR1 SNHLY, CDR2 FYNNEI. Germline trimming cut 7 bases from V and 0 bases from J; bases unmatched to any gene: 5. The CDR3 DNA is TGTGCCAGCAAAGAAACAGGGGTGAACACTGAAGCTTTCTTT. It codes for CASKETGVNTEAFF.